Included here is one T cell receptor (beta chain) sequence, with context. The sample comes from a study of blood T cell repertoires in COVID-19. In the study overall: From the United States, Italy and Spain came samples of acute and convalescent COVID-19. Sample material is recorded as cDNA or gDNA derived from T cells, B-cell-depleted T cells, or PBMCs.

In the original processing: How many nucleated cells were present was estimated from reference gene primer amplification. The data were produced by immunoSEQ multiplex PCR, yet TCRdb's version contains in-frame clones alone and is incomplete. V and J calls and clone size are as listed in that table; D and trimming were resolved from the DNA. The table has over 100,000 clones, 70% to 80% seen once. The sample taken for sequencing was peripheral blood. The origin of this receptor is an elderly woman with acute or convalescent COVID-19.

CDR3 loop: CASSPGSGSAYNEQFF. For the CDR3, the DNA is TGCGCCAGCAGCCCGGGGAGCGGGAGTGCCTACAATGAGCAGTTCTTC. The genes are TRBV5-1 and TRBJ2-1; 8 bases are a match to TRBD2. The length of the CDR3 is 16 residues. The V gene's germline CDR1 is SGHRS and CDR2 YFSETQ. Trimming took 4 bases from V and 2 from J; bases not matched to a gene: 8.